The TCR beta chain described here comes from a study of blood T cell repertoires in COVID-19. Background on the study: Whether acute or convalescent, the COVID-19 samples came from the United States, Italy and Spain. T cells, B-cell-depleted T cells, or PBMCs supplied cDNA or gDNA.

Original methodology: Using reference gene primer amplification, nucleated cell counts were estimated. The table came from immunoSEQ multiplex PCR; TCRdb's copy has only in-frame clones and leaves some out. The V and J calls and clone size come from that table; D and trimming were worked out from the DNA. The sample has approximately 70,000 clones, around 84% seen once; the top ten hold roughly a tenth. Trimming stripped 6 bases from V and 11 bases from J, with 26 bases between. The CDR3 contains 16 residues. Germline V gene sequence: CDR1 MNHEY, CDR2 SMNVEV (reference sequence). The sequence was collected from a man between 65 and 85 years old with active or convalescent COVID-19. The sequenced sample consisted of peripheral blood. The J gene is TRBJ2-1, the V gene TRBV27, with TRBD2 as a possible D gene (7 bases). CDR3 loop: CASRFTGGHGMWQQFF. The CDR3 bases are TGTGCCAGCAGATTTACGGGGGGACACGGAATGTGGCAGCAGTTCTTC.